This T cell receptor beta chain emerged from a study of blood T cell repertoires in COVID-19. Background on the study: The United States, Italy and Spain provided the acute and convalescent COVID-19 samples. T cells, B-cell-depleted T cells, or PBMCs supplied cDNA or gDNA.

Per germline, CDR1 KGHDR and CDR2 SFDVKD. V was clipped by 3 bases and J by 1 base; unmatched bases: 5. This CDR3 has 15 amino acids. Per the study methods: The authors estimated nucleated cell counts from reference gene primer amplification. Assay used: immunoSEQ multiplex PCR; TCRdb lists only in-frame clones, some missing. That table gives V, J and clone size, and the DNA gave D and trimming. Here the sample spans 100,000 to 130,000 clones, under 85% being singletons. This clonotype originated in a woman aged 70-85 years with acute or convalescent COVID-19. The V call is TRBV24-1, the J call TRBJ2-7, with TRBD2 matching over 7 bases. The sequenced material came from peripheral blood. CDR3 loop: CATSDGGGVSYEQYF. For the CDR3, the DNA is TGTGCCACCAGTGATGGGGGGGGTGTTTCCTACGAGCAGTACTTC.